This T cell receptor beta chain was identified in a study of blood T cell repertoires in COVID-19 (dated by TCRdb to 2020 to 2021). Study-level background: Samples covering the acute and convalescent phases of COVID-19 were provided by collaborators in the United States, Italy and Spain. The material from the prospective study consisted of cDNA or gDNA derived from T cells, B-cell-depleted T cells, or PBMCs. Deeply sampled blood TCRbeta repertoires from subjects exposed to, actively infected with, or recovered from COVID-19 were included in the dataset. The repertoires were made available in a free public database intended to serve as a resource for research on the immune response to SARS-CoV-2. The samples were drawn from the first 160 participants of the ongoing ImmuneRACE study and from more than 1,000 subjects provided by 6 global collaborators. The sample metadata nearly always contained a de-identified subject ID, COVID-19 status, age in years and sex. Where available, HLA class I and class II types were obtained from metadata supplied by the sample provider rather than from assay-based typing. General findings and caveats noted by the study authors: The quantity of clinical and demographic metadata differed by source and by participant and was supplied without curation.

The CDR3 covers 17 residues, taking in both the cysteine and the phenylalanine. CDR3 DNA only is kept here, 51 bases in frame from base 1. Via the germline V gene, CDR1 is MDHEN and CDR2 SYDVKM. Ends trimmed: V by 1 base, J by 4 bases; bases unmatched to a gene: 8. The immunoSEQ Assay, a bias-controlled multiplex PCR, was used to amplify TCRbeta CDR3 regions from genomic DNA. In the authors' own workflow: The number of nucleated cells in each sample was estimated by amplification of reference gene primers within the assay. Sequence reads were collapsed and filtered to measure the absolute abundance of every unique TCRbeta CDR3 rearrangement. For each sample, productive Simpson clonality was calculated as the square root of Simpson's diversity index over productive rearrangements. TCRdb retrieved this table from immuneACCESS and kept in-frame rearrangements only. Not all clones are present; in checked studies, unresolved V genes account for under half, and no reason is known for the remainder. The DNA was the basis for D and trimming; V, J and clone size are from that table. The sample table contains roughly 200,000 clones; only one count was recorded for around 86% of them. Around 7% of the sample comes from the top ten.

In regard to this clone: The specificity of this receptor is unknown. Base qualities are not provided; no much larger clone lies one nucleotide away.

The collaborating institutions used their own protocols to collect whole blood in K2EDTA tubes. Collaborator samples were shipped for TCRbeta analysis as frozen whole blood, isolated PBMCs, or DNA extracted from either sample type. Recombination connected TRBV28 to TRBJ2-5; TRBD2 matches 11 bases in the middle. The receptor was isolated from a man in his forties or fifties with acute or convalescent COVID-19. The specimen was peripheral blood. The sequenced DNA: TGTGCCAGCAGTTTATTTATTAGCGGGGGGGCGGGAGAGACCCAGTACTTC. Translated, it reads CASSLFISGGAGETQYF.